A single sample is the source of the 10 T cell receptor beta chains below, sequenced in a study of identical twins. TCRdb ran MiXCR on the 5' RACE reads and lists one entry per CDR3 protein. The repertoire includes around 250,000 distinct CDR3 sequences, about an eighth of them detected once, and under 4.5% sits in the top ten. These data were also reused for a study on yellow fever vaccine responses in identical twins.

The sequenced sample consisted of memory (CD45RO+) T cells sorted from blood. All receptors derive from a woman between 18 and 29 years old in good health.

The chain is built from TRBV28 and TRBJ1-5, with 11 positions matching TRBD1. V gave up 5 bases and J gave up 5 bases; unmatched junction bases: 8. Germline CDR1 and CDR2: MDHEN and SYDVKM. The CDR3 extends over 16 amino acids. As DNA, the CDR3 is TGTGCCAGCAGTCTGTACCGGGACAGGGGGTATCAGCCCCAGCATTTT. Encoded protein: CASSLYRDRGYQPQHF.

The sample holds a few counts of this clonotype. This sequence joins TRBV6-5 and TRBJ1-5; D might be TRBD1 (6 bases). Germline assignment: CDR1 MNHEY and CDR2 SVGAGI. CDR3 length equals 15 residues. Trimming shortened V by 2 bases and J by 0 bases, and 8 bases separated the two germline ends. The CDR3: CASSYGGGSNQPQHF. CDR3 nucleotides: TGTGCCAGCAGTTACGGAGGGGGTAGCAATCAGCCCCAGCATTTT.

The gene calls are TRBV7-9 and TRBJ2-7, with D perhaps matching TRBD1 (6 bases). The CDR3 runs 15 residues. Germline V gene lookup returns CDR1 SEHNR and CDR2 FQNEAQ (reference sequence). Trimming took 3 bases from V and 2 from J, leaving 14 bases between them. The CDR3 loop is CASSFTPRGAYEQYF. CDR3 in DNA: TGTGCCAGCAGCTTCACCCCCAGGGGTGCCTACGAGCAGTACTTC.

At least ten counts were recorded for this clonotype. The CDR3 DNA reads TGTGCCAGCAGCTGGGGGACTAGCGGTCAAGAGACCCAGTACTTC. This codes for CASSWGTSGQETQYF. The chain employs TRBV5-6 and TRBJ2-5; 11 nucleotides line up with TRBD2. The CDR3 covers 15 residues. CDR1 is SGHDT and CDR2 is YYEEEE in the germline V gene. The junction had 3 bases not matched to a gene; V was cut back by 3 bases and J by 2 bases.

The CDR3 loop is CSAVSGTGRYEQYF. CDR3 nucleotides: TGCAGTGCTGTTTCCGGGACAGGGCGCTACGAGCAGTACTTC. V and J are TRBV20-1 and TRBJ2-7; TRBD1 matches 9 bases. Germline CDR1 is DFQATT and CDR2 is SNEGSKA (reference sequence). V lost 5 bases and J lost 3; bases outside the gene matches: 8. The CDR3 is made up of 14 amino acids.

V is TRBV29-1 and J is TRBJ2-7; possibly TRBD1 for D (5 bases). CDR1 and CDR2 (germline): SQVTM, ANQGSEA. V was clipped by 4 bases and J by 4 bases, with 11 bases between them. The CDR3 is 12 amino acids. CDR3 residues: CSVGQGIYEQYF. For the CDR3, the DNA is TGCAGCGTTGGGCAGGGAATATACGAGCAGTACTTC.

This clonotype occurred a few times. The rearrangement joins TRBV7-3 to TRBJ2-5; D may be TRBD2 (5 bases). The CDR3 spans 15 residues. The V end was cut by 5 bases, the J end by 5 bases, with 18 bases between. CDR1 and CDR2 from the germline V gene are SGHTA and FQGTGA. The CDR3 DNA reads TGTGCCAGCAGCCCCCACGGGGTCAGAGGGGAGACCCAGTACTTC. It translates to CASSPHGVRGETQYF.

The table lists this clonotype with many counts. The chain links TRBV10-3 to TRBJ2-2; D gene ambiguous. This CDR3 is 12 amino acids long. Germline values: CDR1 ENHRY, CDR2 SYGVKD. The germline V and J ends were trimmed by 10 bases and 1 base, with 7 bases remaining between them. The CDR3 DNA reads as TGTGCCACCCGCTTGAACACCGGGGAGCTGTTTTTT. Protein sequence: CATRLNTGELFF.

In DNA, the CDR3 is TGCAGTGCTAGGACCAGGGTCCGCGGAGAGACCCAGTACTTC. Its protein product is CSARTRVRGETQYF. The chain combines TRBV20-1 with TRBJ2-5; a weak D match, TRBD1 (5 bases). The germline V gene encodes CDR1 DFQATT and CDR2 SNEGSKA (reference sequence). There are 14 residues in the CDR3. Trimming stripped 3 bases from V and 4 bases from J, with 15 bases between.

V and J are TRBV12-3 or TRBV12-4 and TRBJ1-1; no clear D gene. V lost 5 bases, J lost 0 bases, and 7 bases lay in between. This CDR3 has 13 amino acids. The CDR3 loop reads CASSATLNTEAFF. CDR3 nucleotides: TGTGCCAGCAGTGCGACACTGAACACTGAAGCTTTCTTT.